These 15 T cell receptor beta chains were sequenced from one sample in a study of naive and memory T cell subsets. Both TRBC1 and TRBC2 were covered by a beta constant-region primer of two equimolar oligonucleotides. TCRdb itself ran the UMI-ligation and nested PCR reads through MiXCR, one entry per CDR3 protein. The sample lists 130,000 to 150,000 distinct CDR3 sequences, 15% to 20% occurring once. Sequencing input: naive CD4+ T cells from blood. These receptors were collected from a human donor in good health.

In its sample, this clonotype was seen many times. This chain connects TRBV21-1 to TRBJ2-3. TRBV21-1 is listed as a pseudogene. The CDR3 loop spans 10 amino acids. CDR3 nucleotides: TGTGCCAGCAGCAACTATACGCAGTATTTT. It codes for CASSNYTQYF.

This clonotype has a single count. The chain couples TRBV27 to TRBJ2-2; possible D gene TRBD1, 5 bases. This CDR3 has 18 amino acids. Germline loops: CDR1 MNHEY, CDR2 SMNVEV (reference sequence). Between the trimmed V and J ends, which lost 3 bases and 0 bases, there was a span of 17 bases. Written as DNA, the CDR3 is TGTGCCAGCAGTTTCAGGGCCGGCCAGATCGCGAACACCGGGGAGCTGTTTTTT. As protein: CASSFRAGQIANTGELFF.

The V and J genes are TRBV19 and TRBJ1-1, with a weak D call TRBD1 (6 bases). This CDR3 has 16 amino acids. The V gene lost 3 bases and the J gene lost 3 bases, with 17 bases spanning the gap. CDR1 is LNHDA, CDR2 SQIVND, per germline (reference sequence). The CDR3 reads CASSIAGAGRYTEAFF. CDR3 nucleotide sequence: TGTGCCAGTAGTATTGCAGGGGCCGGGAGGTACACTGAAGCTTTCTTT. Full variable domain (outside the CDR3, taken from reference TRBV19 and TRBJ1-1): DGGITQSPKYLFRKEGQNVTLSCEQNLNHDAMYWYRQDPGQGLRLIYYSQIVNDFQKGDIAEGYSVSREKKESFPLTVTSAQKNPTAFYLCASSIAGAGRYTEAFFGQGTRLTVV.

The sample holds a few counts of this clonotype. A junction boundary mismatches the germline segment, possibly from a read error. The chain recombines TRBV3-1 with TRBJ2-3; D gene uncertain. The CDR3 length is 11 residues. CDR1 and CDR2 (germline): LGHDT, YNNKEL (reference sequence). CDR3 sequence reads: CASSHKDVVHF. As DNA, the CDR3 is TGTGCCAGCAGCCACAAAGACGTGGTCCATTTT.

CDR3 in DNA: TGTGCCAGCAGCCCAATCGTCTCCTACGAGCAGTACTTC. It is translated as CASSPIVSYEQYF. This chain uses TRBV7-9 with TRBJ2-7, with D hard to call. The V gene's germline CDR1 is SEHNR and CDR2 FQNEAQ (reference sequence). This CDR3 has 13 amino acids. Trimming removed 5 bases at V and 0 bases at J, with 8 bases between.

As regards this clonotype: This sequence may be a read error, since a much larger clone differs from it by one base. This chain joins TRBV5-1 and TRBJ2-2; D gene uncertain. CDR1 is SGHRS, CDR2 YFSETQ, per germline. V was pared by 5 bases and J by 5 bases, with 19 bases between. The CDR3 sequence is 16 residues long. The CDR3 DNA sequence: TGCGCCAGCAGGACGCTCGGGCGGAGATTGACCGGGGAGCTGTTTTTT. It yields the protein CASRTLGRRLTGELFF.

V and J are TRBV27 and TRBJ2-3; D remains unclear. This CDR3 is 13 amino acids long. Germline CDR1 MNHEY, CDR2 SMNVEV (reference sequence). V lost 7 bases to trimming and J lost 3 bases, with 11 bases between them. The CDR3 DNA is TGTGCCAGCACTCAACCCTGGACAGATACGCAGTATTTT. Encoded protein: CASTQPWTDTQYF.

This sequence joins TRBV9 and TRBJ2-1; 11 bases align to TRBD2. The CDR3 spans 15 residues. Trimming cost V 1 base and J 7 bases; bases outside gene matches: 4. Germline V gene sequence: CDR1 SGDLS, CDR2 YYNGEE. The CDR3 loop is CASSVTSGRRNEQFF. CDR3 sequence (DNA): TGTGCCAGCAGCGTAACTAGCGGGAGAAGGAATGAGCAGTTCTTC.

This clonotype has more than one count but fewer than ten. V is TRBV6-2 or TRBV6-3 and J is TRBJ1-6; TRBD1 matches 10 bases. CDR1 and CDR2 (germline): MNHEY, SVGEGT. V shed 6 bases and J 6 bases; nucleotides not matched to a gene: 8. The CDR3 extends over 16 amino acids. DNA for the CDR3: TGTGCCAGCAGCTGGGACAGGGGACGTGGTAATTCACCCCTCCACTTT. It is translated as CASSWDRGRGNSPLHF.

The chain carries TRBV28 and TRBJ1-2, with a tentative D call TRBD1 (5 bases). This CDR3 comprises 12 residues. Trimming left V 7 bases short and J 6 bases short, with 12 bases between. Germline lookup yields CDR1 MDHEN and CDR2 SYDVKM. CDR3: CASKDSPNGYTF. The CDR3 nucleotides read TGTGCCAGCAAAGACAGCCCGAATGGCTACACCTTC.

This clonotype was seen ten or more times. CDR3 nucleotides: TGTGCCAGCAGCTTATTTTATATGGCGAAGGGGAGGAACACCGGGGAGCTGTTTTTT. As protein: CASSLFYMAKGRNTGELFF. The gene calls are TRBV7-8 and TRBJ2-2, with D tentatively TRBD1 or TRBD2 (5 bases each). The CDR3 has 19 amino acids. Germline V gene lookup returns CDR1 SGHVS and CDR2 FQNEAQ. Trimming stripped 2 bases from V and 1 base from J, with 20 bases between.

The CDR3 coding sequence is TGTGCCAGCAGCTCGGGACTCCGGTATGGGACCCAGTACTTC. It specifies CASSSGLRYGTQYF. The genes are TRBV12-3 or TRBV12-4 and TRBJ2-5, with TRBD2 as a possible D gene (6 bases). This CDR3 region has 14 residues. V dropped 6 bases and J dropped 7 bases, with 18 bases sitting between them.

V usage is TRBV4-2 and J usage is TRBJ1-6; the D gene is possibly TRBD1 (6 bases). The CDR3 contains 15 residues. V was cut by 2 bases and J by 7 bases, with 12 bases left in between. Germline loops: CDR1 LGHNA, CDR2 YNFKEQ. The CDR3 DNA reads as TGTGCCAGCAGCCAACAGGGGATGGGGAATTCACCCCTCCACTTT. This gives the protein CASSQQGMGNSPLHF.

This chain links TRBV6-5 with TRBJ2-7; D is perhaps TRBD1 or TRBD2 (5 bases each). The germline V and J ends were trimmed by 6 bases and 10 bases, with 13 bases remaining between them. The CDR3 is 11 residues long. The germline CDR1 and CDR2 sequences are MNHEY and SVGAGI. The CDR3 is CASRGTEEQYF. CDR3 DNA sequence: TGTGCCAGCAGGGGGACGGAAGAACAGTACTTC.

The V call is TRBV12-5, the J call TRBJ2-7; D remains ambiguous. Germline CDR1 reads LGHNT; CDR2 reads FRNRAP. Trimming shortened V by 2 bases and J by 0 bases, and 11 bases separated the two germline ends. The CDR3 runs to 15 residues. In nucleotides, the CDR3 is TGTGCTAGTGGTTTGAGGCAGACGAGCTCCTACGAGCAGTACTTC. This translates into CASGLRQTSSYEQYF.